Included here is one T cell receptor (beta chain) sequence, with context. Its antigen is undetermined. TCRdb re-derived calls from the 5' RACE reads in MiXCR, one entry per CDR3 protein. The sample comprises more than 1.5 million distinct CDR3 sequences, roughly a third of which are singletons, and around 0.3% rests with the top ten. These data originate in a study of identical twins. Points from the study as a whole: Cord blood beta clonotypes present at high abundance carried fewer insertions; no such pattern appeared in memory repertoires. One should note that invariant MAIT and iNKT cells could partly confound zero-insertion analyses. Twin-shared out-of-frame alpha sequences were enriched for low generation probability.

Per germline, CDR1 SGHAT and CDR2 FQNNGV. J lost 4 bases, V lost 4 bases, and 9 bases had no gene match. The CDR3 spans 15 residues. This TCR was recovered from a newborn girl in good health. The specimen was cord blood. The rearrangement uses TRBV11-2 and TRBJ2-5; 7 positions match TRBD2. The CDR3 sequence: CASSSQGLVRETQYF. CDR3 sequence (DNA): TGTGCCAGCAGCTCTCAAGGACTAGTTCGAGAGACCCAGTACTTC.